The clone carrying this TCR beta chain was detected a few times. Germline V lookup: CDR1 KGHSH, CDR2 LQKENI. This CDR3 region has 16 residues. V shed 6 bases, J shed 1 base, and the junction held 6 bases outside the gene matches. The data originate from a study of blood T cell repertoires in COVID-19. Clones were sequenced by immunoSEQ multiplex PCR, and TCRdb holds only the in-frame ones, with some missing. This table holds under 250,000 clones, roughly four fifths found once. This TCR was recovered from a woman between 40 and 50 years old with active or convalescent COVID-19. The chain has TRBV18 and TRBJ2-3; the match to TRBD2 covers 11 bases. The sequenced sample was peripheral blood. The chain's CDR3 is CASSKASGGRTDTQYF. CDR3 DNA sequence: TGTGCCAGCTCGAAGGCTAGCGGGGGGCGCACAGATACGCAGTATTTT.